The clone carrying this T cell receptor (beta chain) occurred a few times. There are 18 residues in the CDR3. Germline V CDR1 and CDR2: SGHDT, YYEEEE. J was trimmed by 1 base and V by 4 bases; bases with no gene match: 11. TCRdb called the RT-PCR reads again in MiXCR, with one record for every CDR3 protein. The table shows more than 600,000 distinct CDR3 sequences, with 14% occurring only once. This clonotype was sampled from a female donor in good health, serving as a healthy control. J is TRBJ2-7 and V is TRBV5-6, with TRBD2 identical over 13 bases. Sample: memory CD4+ T cells from blood. CDR3 sequence (DNA): TGTGCCAGCAGCACGGGACTAGCGGGACCTGCGATATCCTACGAGCAGTACTTC. As protein: CASSTGLAGPAISYEQYF.